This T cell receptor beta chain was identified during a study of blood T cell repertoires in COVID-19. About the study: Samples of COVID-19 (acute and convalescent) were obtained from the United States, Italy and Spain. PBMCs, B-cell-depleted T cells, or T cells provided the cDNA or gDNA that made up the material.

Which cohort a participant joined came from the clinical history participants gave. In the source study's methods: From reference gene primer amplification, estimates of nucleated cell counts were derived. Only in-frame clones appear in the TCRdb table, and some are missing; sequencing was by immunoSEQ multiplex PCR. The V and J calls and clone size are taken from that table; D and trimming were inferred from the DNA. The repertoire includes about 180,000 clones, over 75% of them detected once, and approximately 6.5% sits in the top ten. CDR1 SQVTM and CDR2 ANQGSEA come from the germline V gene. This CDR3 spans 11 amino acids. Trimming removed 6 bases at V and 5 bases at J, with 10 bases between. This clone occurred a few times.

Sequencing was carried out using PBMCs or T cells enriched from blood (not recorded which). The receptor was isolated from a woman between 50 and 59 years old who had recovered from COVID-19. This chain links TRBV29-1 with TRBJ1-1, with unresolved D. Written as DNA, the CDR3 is TGCAGCGTCGCGCGGGGAACTGAAGCTTTCTTT. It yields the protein CSVARGTEAFF.